This note documents a single T cell receptor beta chain sequence. This sample is part of a study of T cell changes during pregnancy in multiple sclerosis. The table came from immunoSEQ multiplex PCR; TCRdb's copy has only in-frame clones and leaves some out. This sample has tens of thousands of clones, with roughly 90% found just once. The V end was cut by 0 bases, the J end by 0 bases, with 12 bases between. Germline V CDR1 and CDR2: SGHVS, FNYEAQ. The CDR3 is 16 amino acids. This TCR came from a female donor with multiple sclerosis, enrolled in a pregnancy study. This specimen consisted of CD8+ T cells from peripheral blood mononuclear cells, obtained before pregnancy. This chain connects TRBV7-6 to TRBJ2-7; D unclear. The CDR3 region is CASSLARRRRSYEQYF. For the CDR3, the DNA is TGTGCCAGCAGCTTAGCGAGGCGCAGACGCTCCTACGAGCAGTACTTC.